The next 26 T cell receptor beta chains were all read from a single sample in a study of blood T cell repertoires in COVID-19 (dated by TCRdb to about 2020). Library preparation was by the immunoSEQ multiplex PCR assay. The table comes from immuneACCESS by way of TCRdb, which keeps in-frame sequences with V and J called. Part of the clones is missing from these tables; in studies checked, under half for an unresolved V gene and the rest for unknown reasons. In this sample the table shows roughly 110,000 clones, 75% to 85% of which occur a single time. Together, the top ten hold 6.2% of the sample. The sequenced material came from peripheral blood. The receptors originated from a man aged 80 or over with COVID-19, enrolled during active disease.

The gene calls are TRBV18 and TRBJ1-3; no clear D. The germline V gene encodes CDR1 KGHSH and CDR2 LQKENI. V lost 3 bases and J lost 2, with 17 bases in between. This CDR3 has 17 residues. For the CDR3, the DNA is TGTGCCAGCTCACCGAGCTTCGAGATAGTCACTGGAAACACCATATATTTT. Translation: CASSPSFEIVTGNTIYF.

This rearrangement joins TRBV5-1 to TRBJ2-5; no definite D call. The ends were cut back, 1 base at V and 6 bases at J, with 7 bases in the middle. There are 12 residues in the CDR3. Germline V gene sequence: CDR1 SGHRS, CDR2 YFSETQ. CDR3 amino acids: CASSLRSQTQYF. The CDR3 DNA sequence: TGCGCCAGCAGCTTGCGAAGCCAGACCCAGTACTTC.

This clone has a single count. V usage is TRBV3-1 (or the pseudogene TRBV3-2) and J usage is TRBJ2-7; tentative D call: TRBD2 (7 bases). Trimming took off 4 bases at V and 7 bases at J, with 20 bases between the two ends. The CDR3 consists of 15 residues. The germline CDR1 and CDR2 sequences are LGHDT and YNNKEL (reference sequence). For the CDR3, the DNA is TGTGCCAGCAGCCTCCAATTTGGGGGGGCCGGGGAGCAGTACTTC. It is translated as CASSLQFGGAGEQYF.

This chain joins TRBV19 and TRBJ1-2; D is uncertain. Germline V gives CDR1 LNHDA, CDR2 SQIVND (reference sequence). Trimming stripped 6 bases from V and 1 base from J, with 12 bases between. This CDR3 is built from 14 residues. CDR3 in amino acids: CASSPEGLNYGYTF. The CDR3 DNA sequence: TGTGCCAGTAGCCCCGAGGGTCTTAACTATGGCTACACCTTC. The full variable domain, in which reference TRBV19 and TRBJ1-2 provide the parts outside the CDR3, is DGGITQSPKYLFRKEGQNVTLSCEQNLNHDAMYWYRQDPGQGLRLIYYSQIVNDFQKGDIAEGYSVSREKKESFPLTVTSAQKNPTAFYLCASSPEGLNYGYTFGSGTRLTVV.

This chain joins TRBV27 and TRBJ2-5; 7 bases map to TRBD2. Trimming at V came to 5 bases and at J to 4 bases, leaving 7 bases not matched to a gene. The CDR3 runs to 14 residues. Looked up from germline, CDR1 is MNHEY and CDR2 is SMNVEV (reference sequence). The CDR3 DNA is TGTGCCAGCAGTCCCCTGGGGAGGGGAGAGACCCAGTACTTC. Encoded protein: CASSPLGRGETQYF.

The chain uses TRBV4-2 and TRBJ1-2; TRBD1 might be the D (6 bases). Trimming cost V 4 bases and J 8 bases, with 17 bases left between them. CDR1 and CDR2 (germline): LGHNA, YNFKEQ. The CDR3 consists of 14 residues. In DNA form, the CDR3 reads TGTGCCAGCAGCCTCGGGCGGGGGGCTTGGGGCTACACCTTC. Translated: CASSLGRGAWGYTF.

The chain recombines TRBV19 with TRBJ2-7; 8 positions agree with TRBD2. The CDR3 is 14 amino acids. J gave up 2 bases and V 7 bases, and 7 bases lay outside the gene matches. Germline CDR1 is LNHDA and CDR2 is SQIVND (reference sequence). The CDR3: CASMASGFAYEQYF. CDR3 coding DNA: TGTGCCAGTATGGCTAGCGGGTTTGCCTACGAGCAGTACTTC.

CDR3 nucleotide sequence: TGTGCCAGCAGTTATCTGCAGGGGCCCCTCCACTTT. Translating it yields CASSYLQGPLHF. The chain uses TRBV28 and TRBJ1-6; tentative D call: TRBD1 (6 bases). V was trimmed by 4 bases and J by 13 bases, leaving 11 bases between them. Per germline, CDR1 MDHEN and CDR2 SYDVKM. This CDR3 contains 12 residues. Using reference TRBV28 and TRBJ1-6 for the parts outside the CDR3, the full variable domain is DVKVTQSSRYLVKRTGEKVFLECVQDMDHENMFWYRQDPGLGLRLIYFSYDVKMKEKGDIPEGYSVSREKKERFSLILESASTNQTSMYLCASSYLQGPLHFGNGTRLTVT.

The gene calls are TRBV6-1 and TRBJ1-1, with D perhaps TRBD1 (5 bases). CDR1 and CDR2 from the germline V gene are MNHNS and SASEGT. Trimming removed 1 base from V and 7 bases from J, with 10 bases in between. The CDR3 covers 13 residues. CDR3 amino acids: CASSEVGGFEAFF. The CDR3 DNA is TGTGCCAGCAGTGAAGTGGGGGGGTTTGAAGCTTTCTTT.

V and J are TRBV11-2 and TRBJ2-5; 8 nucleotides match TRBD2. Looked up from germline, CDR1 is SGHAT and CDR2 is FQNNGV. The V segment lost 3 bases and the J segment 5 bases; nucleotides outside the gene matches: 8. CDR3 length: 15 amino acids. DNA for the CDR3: TGTGCCAGCAGCTTGGGACGGGAGGGCCTTGAGACCCAGTACTTC. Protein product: CASSLGREGLETQYF.

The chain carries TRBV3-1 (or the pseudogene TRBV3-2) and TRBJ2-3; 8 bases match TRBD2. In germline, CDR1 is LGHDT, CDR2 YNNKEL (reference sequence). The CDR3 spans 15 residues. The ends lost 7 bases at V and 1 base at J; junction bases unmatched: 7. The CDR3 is CASTYSGIRTDTQYF. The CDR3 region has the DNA TGTGCCAGCACATATAGCGGGATTCGCACAGATACGCAGTATTTT.

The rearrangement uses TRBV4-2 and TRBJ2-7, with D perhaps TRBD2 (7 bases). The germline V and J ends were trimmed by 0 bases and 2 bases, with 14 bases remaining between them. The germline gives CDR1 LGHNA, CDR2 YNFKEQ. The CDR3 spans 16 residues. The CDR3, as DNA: TGTGCCAGCAGCCAAGAGGCCAGCGGGACAACCTACGAGCAGTACTTC. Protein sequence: CASSQEASGTTYEQYF.

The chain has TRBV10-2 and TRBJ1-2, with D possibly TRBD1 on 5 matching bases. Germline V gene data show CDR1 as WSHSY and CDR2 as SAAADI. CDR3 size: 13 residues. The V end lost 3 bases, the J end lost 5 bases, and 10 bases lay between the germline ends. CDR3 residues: CASSDGAEYGYTF. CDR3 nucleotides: TGCGCCAGCAGTGATGGGGCGGAGTATGGCTACACCTTC.

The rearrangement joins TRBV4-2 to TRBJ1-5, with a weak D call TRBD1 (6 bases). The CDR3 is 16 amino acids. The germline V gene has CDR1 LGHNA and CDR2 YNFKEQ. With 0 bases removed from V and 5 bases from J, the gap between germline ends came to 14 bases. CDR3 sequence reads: CASSQEQGGEDQPQHF. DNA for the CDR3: TGTGCCAGCAGCCAAGAACAGGGAGGGGAGGATCAGCCCCAGCATTTT.

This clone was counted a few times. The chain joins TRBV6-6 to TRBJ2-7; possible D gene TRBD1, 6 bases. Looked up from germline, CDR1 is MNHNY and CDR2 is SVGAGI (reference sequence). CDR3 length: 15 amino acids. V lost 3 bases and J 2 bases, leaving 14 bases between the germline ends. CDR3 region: CASSYEGTGTYEQYF. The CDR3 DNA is TGTGCCAGCAGTTATGAGGGAACAGGGACCTACGAGCAGTACTTC.

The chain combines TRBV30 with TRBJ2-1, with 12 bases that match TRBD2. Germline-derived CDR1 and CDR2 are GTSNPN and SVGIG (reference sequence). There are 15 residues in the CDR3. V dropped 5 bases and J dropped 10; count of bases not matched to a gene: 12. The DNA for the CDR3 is TGTGCCTGGGCACCGGGACTAGCGGGCCTTGAAGAGCAGTTCTTC. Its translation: CAWAPGLAGLEEQFF.

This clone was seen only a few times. CDR3: CATSRELAGGPYTDTQYF. CDR3 bases: TGTGCCACCAGCAGAGAGCTAGCGGGAGGGCCGTACACAGATACGCAGTATTTT. The chain recombines TRBV15 with TRBJ2-3, with TRBD2 identical over 12 bases. V was clipped by 0 bases and J by 2 bases; unmatched bases: 6. The CDR3 contains 18 residues. Looked up from germline, CDR1 is LNHNV and CDR2 is YYDKDF (reference sequence).

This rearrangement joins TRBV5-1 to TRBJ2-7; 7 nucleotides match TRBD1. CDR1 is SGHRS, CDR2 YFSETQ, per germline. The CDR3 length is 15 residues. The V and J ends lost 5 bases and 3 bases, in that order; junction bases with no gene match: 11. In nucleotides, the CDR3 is TGCGCCAGCAGATCCACCGGGACAGTAAACTACGAGCAGTACTTC. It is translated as CASRSTGTVNYEQYF. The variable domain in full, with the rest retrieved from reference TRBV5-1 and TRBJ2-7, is KAGVTQTPRYLIKTRGQQVTLSCSPISGHRSVSWYQQTPGQGLQFLFEYFSETQRNKGNFPGRFSGRQFSNSRSEMNVSTLELGDSALYLCASRSTGTVNYEQYFGPGTRLTVT.

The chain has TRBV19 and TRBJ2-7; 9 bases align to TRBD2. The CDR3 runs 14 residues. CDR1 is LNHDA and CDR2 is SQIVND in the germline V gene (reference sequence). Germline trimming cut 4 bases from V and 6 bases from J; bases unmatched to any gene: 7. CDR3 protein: CASSNAGGPVEQYF. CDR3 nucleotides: TGTGCCAGTAGTAATGCGGGAGGGCCTGTCGAGCAGTACTTC.

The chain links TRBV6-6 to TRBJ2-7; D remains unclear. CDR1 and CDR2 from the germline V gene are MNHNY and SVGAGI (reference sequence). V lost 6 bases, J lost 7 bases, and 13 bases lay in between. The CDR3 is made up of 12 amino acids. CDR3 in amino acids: CASRTGYGEQYF. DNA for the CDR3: TGTGCCAGCAGGACCGGGTATGGGGAGCAGTACTTC.

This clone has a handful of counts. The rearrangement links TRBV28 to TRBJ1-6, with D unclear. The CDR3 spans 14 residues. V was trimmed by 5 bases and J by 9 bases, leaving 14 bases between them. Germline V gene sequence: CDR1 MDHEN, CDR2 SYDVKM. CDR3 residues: CASSTESFSSPLHF. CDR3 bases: TGTGCCAGCAGTACAGAAAGTTTTAGTTCACCCCTCCACTTT.

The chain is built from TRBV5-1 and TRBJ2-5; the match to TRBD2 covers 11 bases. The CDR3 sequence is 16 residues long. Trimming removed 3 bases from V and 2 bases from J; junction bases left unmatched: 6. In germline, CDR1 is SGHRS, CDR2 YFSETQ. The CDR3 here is CASSYGTSGAQETQYF. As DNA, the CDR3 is TGCGCCAGCAGCTATGGGACTAGCGGAGCACAAGAGACCCAGTACTTC.

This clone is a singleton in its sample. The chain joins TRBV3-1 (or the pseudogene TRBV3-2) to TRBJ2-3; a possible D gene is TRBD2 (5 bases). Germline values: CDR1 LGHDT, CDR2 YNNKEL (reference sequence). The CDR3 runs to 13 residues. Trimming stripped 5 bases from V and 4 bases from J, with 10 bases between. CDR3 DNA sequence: TGTGCCAGCAGCTCTAGCATGGCAGATACGCAGTATTTT. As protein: CASSSSMADTQYF.

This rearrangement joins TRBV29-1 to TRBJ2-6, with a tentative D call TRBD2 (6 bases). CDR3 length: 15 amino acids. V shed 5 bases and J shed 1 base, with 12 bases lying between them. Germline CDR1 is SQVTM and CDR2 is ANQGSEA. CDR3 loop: CSVSGSGSGANVLTF. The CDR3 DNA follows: TGCAGCGTTTCGGGGAGCGGGTCTGGGGCCAACGTCCTGACTTTC.

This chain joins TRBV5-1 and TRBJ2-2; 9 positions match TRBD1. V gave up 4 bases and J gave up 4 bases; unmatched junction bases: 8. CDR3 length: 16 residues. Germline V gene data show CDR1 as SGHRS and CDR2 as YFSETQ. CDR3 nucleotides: TGCGCCAGCAGCCAGGGGGACAGGGATCGCACCGGGGAGCTGTTTTTT. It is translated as CASSQGDRDRTGELFF. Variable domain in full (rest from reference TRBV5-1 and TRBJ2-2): KAGVTQTPRYLIKTRGQQVTLSCSPISGHRSVSWYQQTPGQGLQFLFEYFSETQRNKGNFPGRFSGRQFSNSRSEMNVSTLELGDSALYLCASSQGDRDRTGELFFGEGSRLTVL.

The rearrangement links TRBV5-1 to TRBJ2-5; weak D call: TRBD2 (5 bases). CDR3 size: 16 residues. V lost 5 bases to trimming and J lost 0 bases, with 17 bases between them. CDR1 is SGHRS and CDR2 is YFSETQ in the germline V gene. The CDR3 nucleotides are TGCGCCAGCAGGATAGGAGGCGGCGGGCACCAAGAGACCCAGTACTTC. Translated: CASRIGGGGHQETQYF.